Listed below are T cell receptor beta chains from one sample, sequenced in a study of Graves' ophthalmopathy and Graves' hyperthyroidism. Each CDR3 protein gets one entry after TCRdb re-called the multiplex PCR reads with MiXCR. The table includes about 480,000 distinct CDR3 sequences, approximately 15% detected once. The sample comprised blood. Source of these receptors: a woman between 25 and 40 years old with Graves' ophthalmopathy. Both conserved end residues are part of each CDR3. D genes are given only for firm matches. Rows give clone size only sometimes, using once, few, many, or a class for an expanded clone.

>many|TRBJ1-1|TRBV6-1|12|.
CASYRVSTEAFF
TGTGCCAGCTACCGGGTCAGCACTGAAGCTTTCTTT
>many|TRBJ1-1|TRBV7-2|15|TRBD1
CASSLFGQGAFEAFF
TGTGCCAGCAGCTTATTCGGACAGGGGGCTTTTGAAGCTTTCTTT
>many|TRBJ1-2|TRBV6-5|13|.
CASTLGTGYGYTF
TGTGCCAGCACCCTGGGGACGGGCTATGGCTACACCTTC
>.|TRBJ1-1|TRBV7-9|12|.
CASSGVGVEAFF
TGTGCCAGCAGCGGGGTGGGGGTTGAAGCTTTCTTT
>many|TRBJ2-7|TRBV28|14|TRBD1
CASNAGTATYEQYF
TGTGCCAGCAATGCCGGGACAGCGACCTACGAGCAGTACTTC
>many|TRBJ1-1|TRBV2|13|.
CASSVGRARLAFF
TGTGCCAGCAGTGTAGGCAGGGCCCGTCTAGCTTTCTTT
>many|TRBJ1-6|TRBV28|14|TRBD1
CASSFAGGGSPLHF
TGTGCCAGCAGTTTTGCAGGGGGCGGATCACCCCTCCACTTT
>many|TRBJ1-2|TRBV28|13|TRBD1
CASRLRTGWGYTF
TGTGCCAGCAGACTGAGGACAGGATGGGGCTACACCTTC
>many|TRBJ2-5|TRBV12-3/TRBV12-4|12|.
CASRKGLETQYF
TGTGCCAGCCGTAAGGGGTTAGAGACCCAGTACTTC
>many|TRBJ2-2|TRBV6-1|16|.
CASSESEGGNTGELFF
TGTGCCAGCAGTGAATCCGAGGGGGGGAACACCGGGGAGCTGTTTTTT
>.|TRBJ2-5|TRBV12-3/TRBV12-4|15|.
CASTDKGIFQETQYF
TGTGCCAGCACTGATAAGGGGATTTTCCAAGAGACCCAGTACTTC
>many|TRBJ2-3|TRBV28|15|.
CASSFSGARTDTQYF
TGTGCCAGCAGTTTTTCAGGGGCCAGGACAGATACGCAGTATTTT
>many|TRBJ1-1|TRBV6-1|14|.
CASSEPYVGADAFF
TGTGCCAGCAGTGAGCCGTACGTGGGGGCGGATGCTTTCTTT
>many|TRBJ1-6|TRBV6-1|17|TRBD1
CASSEKGFRDRYSPLHF
TGTGCCAGCAGTGAGAAGGGTTTCCGGGACAGGTATTCACCCCTCCACTTT
>few|TRBJ2-7|TRBV3-1|13|.
CASSQEETAEQYF
TGTGCCAGCAGCCAAGAAGAAACGGCAGAGCAGTACTTC
>.|TRBJ1-1|TRBV30|11|TRBD1
CAWGTGGPAFF
TGTGCCTGGGGGACAGGAGGCCCTGCTTTCTTT
>once|TRBJ2-2|TRBV6-1|15|.
CASSPRPGITGELFF
TGTGCCAGCAGTCCGAGGCCAGGGATCACCGGGGAGCTGTTTTTT